Below, 24 T cell receptor beta chains from the same sample are listed, as sequenced in a study of blood T cell repertoires in COVID-19. The table came from immunoSEQ multiplex PCR; TCRdb's copy has only in-frame clones and leaves some out. Of about 150,000 clones detected, 80% to 90% appear once; the ten largest clones hold approximately 35%. Sequencing used peripheral blood. The receptors shown here come from a man aged 50 or older who had recovered from COVID-19.

This chain joins TRBV6-2 or TRBV6-3 and TRBJ2-1, with D perhaps matching TRBD2 (5 bases). V was clipped by 0 bases and J by 7 bases, with 13 bases between them. The CDR3 extends over 15 amino acids. Germline V gene sequence: CDR1 MNHEY, CDR2 SVGEGT. Here the CDR3 reads CASSYSDLAINEQFF. Written as DNA, the CDR3 is TGTGCCAGCAGTTACTCGGACTTAGCTATAAATGAGCAGTTCTTC.

The V gene is TRBV29-1, the J gene TRBJ2-1; tentative D call: TRBD1 (6 bases). This CDR3 has 11 residues. The germline V and J ends were trimmed by 6 bases and 9 bases, with 12 bases remaining between them. Germline CDR1 is SQVTM and CDR2 is ANQGSEA. DNA of the CDR3: TGCAGCGTAGCGACAGGCGGTGAGCAGTTCTTC. Translation: CSVATGGEQFF.

The chain links TRBV6-2 or TRBV6-3 to TRBJ1-6; D ambiguous. Trimming removed 2 bases at V and 6 bases at J, with 8 bases between. This CDR3 has 14 residues. The germline V gene encodes CDR1 MNHEY and CDR2 SVGEGT. CDR3 coding DNA: TGTGCCAGCAGTTACGGGCAACTTAATTCACCCCTCCACTTT. Protein product: CASSYGQLNSPLHF.

The chain recombines TRBV10-1 with TRBJ1-3; D unclear. This CDR3 contains 14 residues. The V gene lost 7 bases and the J gene lost 0 bases, with 10 bases spanning the gap. The germline CDR1 and CDR2 sequences are WNHNN and SYGVQD (reference sequence). CDR3 residues: CASIEQASGNTIYF. Written as DNA, the CDR3 is TGCGCCAGCATCGAGCAGGCCTCTGGAAACACCATATATTTT.

Here the CDR3 reads CASSSPTGAPETQYF. The CDR3 DNA reads TGTGCCAGCAGCTCGCCAACAGGGGCCCCAGAGACCCAGTACTTC. J is TRBJ2-5 and V is TRBV7-2; TRBD1 matches at 7 bases. Germline assignment: CDR1 SGHTA and CDR2 FQGNSA. Losses at the gene ends were 4 bases for V and 4 bases for J; bases not matched to a gene: 9. The CDR3 spans 15 residues.

As to this clone: Other DNA variants within this sample encode the same CDR3. V gene TRBV5-1 combines with J gene TRBJ2-3, with 8 bases fitting TRBD2. Germline CDR1 and CDR2: SGHRS and YFSETQ. Trimming cost V 0 bases and J 1 base; bases outside gene matches: 4. The CDR3 is made up of 16 amino acids. The CDR3 DNA sequence: TGCGCCAGCAGCTTGGGGGTAGCGGGGCGCACAGATACGCAGTATTTT. Encoded protein: CASSLGVAGRTDTQYF.

This clone was seen a few times. The chain carries TRBV6-2 or TRBV6-3 and TRBJ1-2; 8 positions agree with TRBD1. Germline V gene lookup returns CDR1 MNHEY and CDR2 SVGEGT. The junction had 10 bases not matched to a gene; V was cut back by 6 bases and J by 4 bases. The CDR3 is 15 amino acids. This chain's CDR3 is CASSKRAGGSYGYTF. CDR3 nucleotide sequence: TGTGCCAGCAGCAAACGCGCAGGGGGCAGCTATGGCTACACCTTC.

The chain links TRBV5-4 to TRBJ1-4; a weak D match, TRBD1 (6 bases). Trimming took 4 bases from V and 8 from J, leaving 12 bases between them. The CDR3 extends over 13 amino acids. The germline V gene has CDR1 SGHNT and CDR2 YYREEE (reference sequence). CDR3 DNA: TGTGCCAGCAGCCAAGACAGGCGCGAAAAACTGTTTTTT. This codes for CASSQDRREKLFF.

The CDR3: CASSTTRDRVGGELFF. DNA for the CDR3: TGTGCCAGCAGCACTACCCGGGACAGGGTTGGCGGGGAGCTGTTTTTT. The chain employs TRBV7-9 and TRBJ2-2; 9 bases are shared with TRBD1. This CDR3 has 16 residues. The V segment lost 5 bases and the J segment 7 bases; nucleotides outside the gene matches: 11. Germline CDR1 is SEHNR and CDR2 is FQNEAQ (reference sequence).

The chain couples TRBV19 to TRBJ2-7; 7 bases are a match to TRBD2. Germline trimming cut 10 bases from V and 3 bases from J; bases unmatched to any gene: 9. This CDR3 has 13 amino acids. CDR1 LNHDA and CDR2 SQIVND come from the germline V gene (reference sequence). CDR3 amino acids: CANTGTMNYEQYF. The CDR3 DNA reads TGTGCCAACACCGGGACTATGAACTACGAGCAGTACTTC. Drawing the rest from reference TRBV19 and TRBJ2-7, the complete variable domain is DGGITQSPKYLFRKEGQNVTLSCEQNLNHDAMYWYRQDPGQGLRLIYYSQIVNDFQKGDIAEGYSVSREKKESFPLTVTSAQKNPTAFYLCANTGTMNYEQYFGPGTRLTVT.

The rearrangement links TRBV11-3 to TRBJ1-1, with a possible D match to TRBD1 (6 bases). CDR1 and CDR2 (germline): SGHNT, YENEEA. V was cut by 1 base and J by 5 bases, with 11 bases left in between. The CDR3 extends over 14 amino acids. The CDR3 reads CASSLVAQGTEAFF. CDR3 DNA: TGTGCCAGCAGCTTAGTTGCCCAGGGGACTGAAGCTTTCTTT.

This chain joins TRBV2 and TRBJ2-2, with 7 bases that match TRBD2. This CDR3 comprises 18 residues. The junction had 15 bases not matched to a gene; V was cut back by 6 bases and J by 2 bases. Germline CDR1 reads SNHLY; CDR2 reads FYNNEI. The CDR3 nucleotides are TGTGCCAGCAGCGGGACCTGGGAGCGGGGCTTCAACACCGGGGAGCTGTTTTTT. Its translation: CASSGTWERGFNTGELFF. Together with reference TRBV2 and TRBJ2-2, the CDR3 gives the full variable domain: EPEVTQTPSHQVTQMGQEVILRCVPISNHLYFYWYRQILGQKVEFLVSFYNNEISEKSEIFDDQFSVERPDGSNFTLKIRSTKLEDSAMYFCASSGTWERGFNTGELFFGEGSRLTVL.

This chain joins TRBV5-5 and TRBJ2-7, with TRBD1 identical over 9 bases. This CDR3 spans 15 amino acids. The germline CDR1 and CDR2 sequences are SGHKS and YYEKEE (reference sequence). The V segment lost 2 bases and the J segment 4 bases; nucleotides outside the gene matches: 7. CDR3: CASSFAQGAGYEQYF. The CDR3 nucleotides read TGTGCCAGCAGCTTCGCACAGGGGGCTGGGTACGAGCAGTACTTC.

The chain recombines TRBV2 with TRBJ1-6; D ambiguous. V was trimmed by 6 bases and J by 3 bases, leaving 12 bases between them. The CDR3 runs to 15 residues. Germline V CDR1 and CDR2: SNHLY, FYNNEI. The CDR3 loop is CASRGRGRYNSPLHF. CDR3 bases: TGTGCCAGCAGGGGCCGGGGTCGCTATAATTCACCCCTCCACTTT.

The chain combines TRBV4-1 with TRBJ1-4; D remains unclear. The germline CDR1 and CDR2 sequences are MGHRA and YSYEKL. Trimming removed 5 bases from V and 0 bases from J, with 10 bases in between. The CDR3 runs 15 residues. CDR3 amino acids: CASSEYGTTNEKLFF. The DNA for the CDR3 is TGCGCCAGCAGCGAATACGGGACAACTAATGAAAAACTGTTTTTT.

This rearrangement joins TRBV6-6 to TRBJ1-4; TRBD1 is a possible D gene (5 bases). In germline, CDR1 is MNHNY, CDR2 SVGAGI (reference sequence). This CDR3 region has 11 residues. V lost 7 bases, J lost 12 bases, and 12 bases lay in between. CDR3 DNA: TGTGCCAGCAAGCAGGGCTTTGAACTGTTTTTT. Protein: CASKQGFELFF.

The genes are TRBV11-3 and TRBJ1-5, with TRBD1 as a possible D gene (6 bases). CDR3 length: 13 residues. The V gene's germline CDR1 is SGHNT and CDR2 YENEEA. V was trimmed by 5 bases and J by 4 bases, leaving 9 bases between them. CDR3 sequence reads: CASSRGFNQPQHF. The CDR3 nucleotides read TGTGCCAGCAGCAGGGGGTTTAATCAGCCCCAGCATTTT.

This sequence joins TRBV7-9 and TRBJ2-6, with a weak D call TRBD1 (5 bases). CDR1 and CDR2 (germline): SEHNR, FQNEAQ (reference sequence). The V and J ends lost 5 bases and 0 bases respectively, with 17 bases between them. This CDR3 is built from 18 residues. CDR3 sequence (DNA): TGTGCCAGCAGCCCAGTAAGCCATAGGGGCTCTGGGGCCAACGTCCTGACTTTC. Translating it yields CASSPVSHRGSGANVLTF.

The chain uses TRBV6-2 or TRBV6-3 and TRBJ1-2; D not certain. Trimming removed 8 bases at V and 4 bases at J, with 8 bases between. Per germline, CDR1 MNHEY and CDR2 SVGEGT. CDR3 length equals 11 residues. The CDR3 DNA sequence: TGTGCCAGCCGCCGAGGCTATGGCTACACCTTC. Protein product: CASRRGYGYTF.

The chain has TRBV14 and TRBJ1-4; D may be TRBD1 (6 bases). Germline V lookup: CDR1 SGHDN, CDR2 FVKESK. This CDR3 contains 15 residues. Trimming cost V 4 bases and J 5 bases, with 14 bases left between them. DNA of the CDR3: TGTGCCAGCAGCCCTCAGAGGACAGTAAATGAAAAACTGTTTTTT. This sequence encodes CASSPQRTVNEKLFF.

This clone was detected a few times. V usage is TRBV7-2 and J usage is TRBJ2-7; D perhaps matches TRBD2 (6 bases). The V gene lost 3 bases and the J gene lost 5 bases, with 14 bases spanning the gap. CDR3 size: 14 residues. CDR1 is SGHTA and CDR2 is FQGNSA in the germline V gene. The CDR3 spells CASSFTGDGNEQYF. CDR3 in DNA: TGTGCCAGCAGCTTTACGGGAGACGGCAACGAGCAGTACTTC.

The chain couples TRBV29-1 to TRBJ1-1; 8 bases line up with TRBD1. Germline V gene sequence: CDR1 SQVTM, CDR2 ANQGSEA. This CDR3 spans 13 amino acids. J lost 3 bases, V lost 7 bases, and 7 bases had no gene match. In DNA form, the CDR3 reads TGCAGCGCGATACAGGGGGGAGACACTGAAGCTTTCTTT. It translates to CSAIQGGDTEAFF.

This rearrangement joins TRBV10-3 to TRBJ2-5; 11 nucleotides match TRBD1. From germline, CDR1 is ENHRY and CDR2 SYGVKD. The CDR3 extends over 16 amino acids. V shed 3 bases and J 5 bases; nucleotides not matched to a gene: 8. The CDR3 is CAISDQDRGPVETQYF. The CDR3 coding sequence is TGTGCCATCAGTGATCAGGACAGGGGGCCGGTGGAGACCCAGTACTTC.

The CDR3 sequence is CASRAGETEAFF. CDR3 DNA: TGTGCCAGCAGGGCAGGGGAAACTGAAGCTTTCTTT. This chain uses TRBV25-1 with TRBJ1-1; a weak D match, TRBD1 (6 bases). The CDR3 has 12 residues. V gave up 6 bases and J gave up 5 bases, with 10 bases separating them. In germline, CDR1 is MGHDK, CDR2 SYGVNS.